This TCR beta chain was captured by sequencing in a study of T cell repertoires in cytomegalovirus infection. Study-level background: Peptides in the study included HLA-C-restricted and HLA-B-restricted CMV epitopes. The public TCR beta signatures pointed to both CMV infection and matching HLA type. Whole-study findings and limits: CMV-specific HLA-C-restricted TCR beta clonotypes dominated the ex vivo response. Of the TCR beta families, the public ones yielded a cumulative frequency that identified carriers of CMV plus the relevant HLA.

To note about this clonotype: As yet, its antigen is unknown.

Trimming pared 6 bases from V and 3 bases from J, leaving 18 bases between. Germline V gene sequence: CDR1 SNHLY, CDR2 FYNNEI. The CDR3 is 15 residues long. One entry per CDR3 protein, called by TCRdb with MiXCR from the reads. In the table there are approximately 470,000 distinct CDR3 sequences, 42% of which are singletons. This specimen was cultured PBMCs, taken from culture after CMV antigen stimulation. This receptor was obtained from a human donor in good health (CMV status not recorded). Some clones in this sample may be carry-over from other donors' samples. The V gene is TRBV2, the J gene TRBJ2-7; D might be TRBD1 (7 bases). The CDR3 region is CASSLGQDGGYEQYF. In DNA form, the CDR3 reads TGTGCCAGCAGCCTAGGACAGGACGGGGGCTACGAGCAGTACTTC.